This T cell receptor (beta chain) was documented in a study of T cell responses to AZD1222 COVID-19 vaccine. Study-level results: Repertoires were obtained solely post-peak T cell response.

Turning to this clone: Its antigen is still unknown.

Trimming pared 5 bases from V and 9 bases from J, leaving 14 bases between. The CDR3 spans 12 residues. This table comes from immunoSEQ multiplex PCR, and its TCRdb copy is limited to in-frame clones, with some not included. The sample holds around 110,000 clones, 87% seen once. The receptor comes from an adult who received the AZD1222 COVID-19 vaccine. This chain connects TRBV12-3 or TRBV12-4 to TRBJ2-7, with D hard to call. Material: peripheral blood, obtained 28 days after the second AZD1222 dose. The chain's CDR3 is CASSQDPGRQYF. In DNA, the CDR3 is TGTGCCAGCAGTCAAGATCCAGGCAGGCAGTACTTC.